These T cell receptor beta chains were read from a single sample in a study of control samples from healthy donors and cancer patients. Profiled with immunoSEQ multiplex PCR; TCRdb holds only in-frame clones, not every one. Of about 120,000 clones in the sample, approximately 90% were seen once. The sequencing sample was made of blood. These receptors were taken from a woman in her 70s in good health. Both conserved end residues are part of each CDR3. The D gene is left open where the match is weak. For some rows the clone size is stated as once, few or many, or as a class when expanded; others skip it.

clone_size: .; j_call: TRBJ2-3; d_call: .; v_call: TRBV9; cdr3_nt: TGTGCCAGCAGCGTAGGGCCGATTCGGGATACGCAGTATTTT; cdr3_aa: CASSVGPIRDTQYF
clone_size: .; j_call: TRBJ1-2; d_call: .; v_call: TRBV12-3/TRBV12-4; cdr3_nt: TGTGCCAGCAGTTTAGCCCATGGCTACACCTTC; cdr3_aa: CASSLAHGYTF
clone_size: .; j_call: TRBJ2-7; d_call: .; v_call: TRBV6-2/TRBV6-3; cdr3_nt: TGTGCCAGCAGTTACGCTAGGACCGAGCAGTACTTC; cdr3_aa: CASSYARTEQYF
clone_size: .; j_call: TRBJ2-5; d_call: TRBD1; v_call: TRBV2; cdr3_nt: TGTGCCAGCAGTGAAAGCGGACAGGGGTTTGAGACCCAGTACTTC; cdr3_aa: CASSESGQGFETQYF
clone_size: once; j_call: TRBJ2-1; d_call: .; v_call: TRBV11-2; cdr3_nt: TGTGCCAGCAGCCAAGGCGGGCGGAATGAGCAGTTCTTC; cdr3_aa: CASSQGGRNEQFF
clone_size: .; j_call: TRBJ2-5; d_call: .; v_call: TRBV2; cdr3_nt: TGTGCCACCAGGGGGTTAGGCGGGGGCCGCCAAGAGACCCAGTACTTC; cdr3_aa: CATRGLGGGRQETQYF
clone_size: .; j_call: TRBJ2-7; d_call: .; v_call: TRBV18; cdr3_nt: TGTGCCAGCTCAACTACCTCCTACGAGCAGTACTTC; cdr3_aa: CASSTTSYEQYF
clone_size: .; j_call: TRBJ2-5; d_call: .; v_call: TRBV5-6; cdr3_nt: TGTGCCAGCAGCTTGTCGCCCAGGGGGGGAGAGACCCAGTACTTC; cdr3_aa: CASSLSPRGGETQYF
clone_size: once; j_call: TRBJ1-5; d_call: .; v_call: TRBV6-5; cdr3_nt: TGTGCCAGCAGTTACGGGCGGGGGCCAGGGCCCCAGCATTTT; cdr3_aa: CASSYGRGPGPQHF
clone_size: .; j_call: TRBJ1-2; d_call: .; v_call: TRBV28; cdr3_nt: TGTGCCAGCAGTCCGAGTGGGGGGATTACCTATGGCTACACCTTC; cdr3_aa: CASSPSGGITYGYTF
clone_size: .; j_call: TRBJ1-6; d_call: .; v_call: TRBV7-9; cdr3_nt: TGTGCCAGCAGCTTAGTTGGACAGCGAATCTCACCCCTCCACTTT; cdr3_aa: CASSLVGQRISPLHF
clone_size: .; j_call: TRBJ2-6; d_call: .; v_call: TRBV4-3; cdr3_nt: TGCGCCAGCAGCCAAGAAGCAGGGACAATCTCTGGGGCCAACGTCCTGACTTTC; cdr3_aa: CASSQEAGTISGANVLTF
clone_size: .; j_call: TRBJ2-7; d_call: .; v_call: TRBV18; cdr3_nt: TGTGCCAGCTCACCCGCGACTGCATCCTACGAGCAGTACTTC; cdr3_aa: CASSPATASYEQYF
clone_size: .; j_call: TRBJ1-1; d_call: TRBD1; v_call: TRBV27; cdr3_nt: TGTGCCAGCAGTCCTGGGACAGGCGTTAACACTGAAGCCTTCTTT; cdr3_aa: CASSPGTGVNTEAFF
clone_size: .; j_call: TRBJ2-1; d_call: .; v_call: TRBV5-1; cdr3_nt: TGCGCCAGCAGCTTGGAGTCCACTGCGAGCGGAAATGAGCAGTTCTTC; cdr3_aa: CASSLESTASGNEQFF
clone_size: .; j_call: TRBJ2-4; d_call: .; v_call: TRBV7-2; cdr3_nt: TGTGCCAGCAGCGGAGACTACACCCTAGCCAAAAACATTCAGTACTTC; cdr3_aa: CASSGDYTLAKNIQYF
clone_size: .; j_call: TRBJ2-1; d_call: TRBD2; v_call: TRBV27; cdr3_nt: TGTGCCAGCAGTTTAGCGGGAGTTGAGCAGTTCTTC; cdr3_aa: CASSLAGVEQFF
clone_size: .; j_call: TRBJ1-1; d_call: .; v_call: TRBV7-6; cdr3_nt: TGTGCCAGCAGCTTAGGGAACGGGTGGGGCACTGAAGCTTTCTTT; cdr3_aa: CASSLGNGWGTEAFF
clone_size: .; j_call: TRBJ2-6; d_call: .; v_call: TRBV3-1/TRBV3-2; cdr3_nt: TGTGCCAGCAGCCAAGTAGGGGCCAACGTCCTGACTTTC; cdr3_aa: CASSQVGANVLTF
clone_size: .; j_call: TRBJ2-7; d_call: .; v_call: TRBV7-9; cdr3_nt: TGTGCCAGCAGCCAAACGAATGTCCCCCCTCTCTCCTACGAGCAGTACTTC; cdr3_aa: CASSQTNVPPLSYEQYF
clone_size: .; j_call: TRBJ1-5; d_call: .; v_call: TRBV19; cdr3_nt: TGTGCCAGTAGTTGGGATGGGGAGCAGCCCCAGCATTTT; cdr3_aa: CASSWDGEQPQHF
clone_size: .; j_call: TRBJ1-2; d_call: .; v_call: TRBV29-1; cdr3_nt: TGCAGCGTTGAAGATATACGGCTCTACTATGGCTACACCTTC; cdr3_aa: CSVEDIRLYYGYTF
clone_size: .; j_call: TRBJ1-4; d_call: .; v_call: TRBV7-8; cdr3_nt: TGTGCCAGCAGCCCCGTCTCTACCACTAATGAAAAACTGTTTTTT; cdr3_aa: CASSPVSTTNEKLFF
clone_size: once; j_call: TRBJ2-1; d_call: .; v_call: TRBV2; cdr3_nt: TGTGCCAGCAGCACGGGACTTAGAAATGAGCAGTTCTTC; cdr3_aa: CASSTGLRNEQFF
clone_size: .; j_call: TRBJ2-2; d_call: .; v_call: TRBV7-2; cdr3_nt: TGTGCCAGCAGCTTAGTCGCAGGGCGGAACACCGGGGAGCTGTTTTTT; cdr3_aa: CASSLVAGRNTGELFF
clone_size: .; j_call: TRBJ1-5; d_call: .; v_call: TRBV19; cdr3_nt: TGTGCCAGTAGTACCCTTCCGGGCAAAAATCAGCCCCAGCATTTT; cdr3_aa: CASSTLPGKNQPQHF
clone_size: .; j_call: TRBJ2-3; d_call: .; v_call: TRBV6-4; cdr3_nt: TGTGCCAGCAGTGGAGGCGTCACAGATACGCAGTATTTT; cdr3_aa: CASSGGVTDTQYF
clone_size: .; j_call: TRBJ2-2; d_call: .; v_call: TRBV11-3; cdr3_nt: TGTGCCAGCGCCATGGGGGGCACCGGGGAGCTGTTTTTT; cdr3_aa: CASAMGGTGELFF
clone_size: .; j_call: TRBJ2-1; d_call: TRBD2; v_call: TRBV27; cdr3_nt: TGTGCCAGCAGTTTATCGCTAGCGGGGGCCAACAATGAGCAGTTCTTC; cdr3_aa: CASSLSLAGANNEQFF
clone_size: .; j_call: TRBJ2-5; d_call: .; v_call: TRBV19; cdr3_nt: TGTGCCAGTAGTATGCGGCAGGCCGCGGTGGAGACCCAGTACTTC; cdr3_aa: CASSMRQAAVETQYF
clone_size: .; j_call: TRBJ2-3; d_call: .; v_call: TRBV6-5; cdr3_nt: TGTGCCAGCAGTTCTCGAGGGGCAGGGCCCACAGATACGCAGTATTTT; cdr3_aa: CASSSRGAGPTDTQYF
clone_size: .; j_call: TRBJ1-1; d_call: .; v_call: TRBV11-2; cdr3_nt: TGTGCCAGCAGCTTAGGGACGGCTGAAGCTTTCTTT; cdr3_aa: CASSLGTAEAFF
clone_size: .; j_call: TRBJ2-1; d_call: .; v_call: TRBV19; cdr3_nt: TGTGCCAGTAGTATAAGGCCCAGGGACGGCTACAATGAGCAGTTCTTC; cdr3_aa: CASSIRPRDGYNEQFF
clone_size: .; j_call: TRBJ1-3; d_call: TRBD1; v_call: TRBV11-2; cdr3_nt: TGTGCCAGCAGCTACGTAACAGGGGGCTCTGGAAACACCATATATTTT; cdr3_aa: CASSYVTGGSGNTIYF
clone_size: .; j_call: TRBJ2-7; d_call: TRBD2; v_call: TRBV4-2; cdr3_nt: TGTGCCAGCAGCATCGGGACTAGCCCCTACGAGCAGTACTTC; cdr3_aa: CASSIGTSPYEQYF
clone_size: .; j_call: TRBJ1-2; d_call: .; v_call: TRBV20-1; cdr3_nt: TGCAGTGCCCCACAGGGAGATGGCTACACCTTC; cdr3_aa: CSAPQGDGYTF
clone_size: .; j_call: TRBJ2-7; d_call: TRBD1; v_call: TRBV7-2; cdr3_nt: TGTGCCAGCAGCAAAGGACAGGGGAGCTCCTACGAGCAGTACTTC; cdr3_aa: CASSKGQGSSYEQYF
clone_size: .; j_call: TRBJ1-6; d_call: TRBD1; v_call: TRBV24-1; cdr3_nt: TGTGCCACCAGTGCCCGGGACAGGGGAGATTCACCCCTCCACTTT; cdr3_aa: CATSARDRGDSPLHF
clone_size: .; j_call: TRBJ1-2; d_call: .; v_call: TRBV19; cdr3_nt: TGTGCCAGTAGTATAGGCAGGGGTGCCTATGGCTACACCTTC; cdr3_aa: CASSIGRGAYGYTF
clone_size: .; j_call: TRBJ1-1; d_call: TRBD1; v_call: TRBV7-8; cdr3_nt: TGTGCCAGCAGCTCGGACAGGCCCCCTGCGCTCGCTGCTTTCTTT; cdr3_aa: CASSSDRPPALAAFF
clone_size: .; j_call: TRBJ2-1; d_call: TRBD2; v_call: TRBV18; cdr3_nt: TGTGCCAGCTCACCATTCCAGCGGGGGCACTACAATGAGCAGTTCTTC; cdr3_aa: CASSPFQRGHYNEQFF
clone_size: .; j_call: TRBJ2-7; d_call: TRBD1; v_call: TRBV11-2; cdr3_nt: TGTGCCAGCAGCTCCGACAGGGTGGGCTACGAGCAGTACTTC; cdr3_aa: CASSSDRVGYEQYF
clone_size: .; j_call: TRBJ2-1; d_call: TRBD1; v_call: TRBV5-6; cdr3_nt: TGTGCCAGCAGCGATACGGGACAGGCTGGAAGCTCCTACAATGAGCAGTTCTTC; cdr3_aa: CASSDTGQAGSSYNEQFF
clone_size: many; j_call: TRBJ1-3; d_call: TRBD1; v_call: TRBV9; cdr3_nt: TGTGCCAGCAGCCCCCTCGGACAGGAAAGAAACACCATATATTTT; cdr3_aa: CASSPLGQERNTIYF
clone_size: once; j_call: TRBJ1-1; d_call: .; v_call: TRBV9; cdr3_nt: TGTGCCAGCAGCGTAGGCCAGGGTACTGAAGCTTTCTTT; cdr3_aa: CASSVGQGTEAFF
clone_size: few; j_call: TRBJ1-2; d_call: TRBD1; v_call: TRBV2; cdr3_nt: TGTGCCAGCAGAAAAGAAGGGGGCGCATCTAACTATGGCTACACCTTC; cdr3_aa: CASRKEGGASNYGYTF
clone_size: .; j_call: TRBJ1-2; d_call: TRBD1; v_call: TRBV28; cdr3_nt: TGTGCCAGCAGTTCGGGGGACAGGGGTTTTTATGGCTACACCTTC; cdr3_aa: CASSSGDRGFYGYTF
clone_size: .; j_call: TRBJ1-6; d_call: .; v_call: TRBV6-1; cdr3_nt: TGTGCCAGCAGTGATCTAATGAATTCACCCCTCCACTTT; cdr3_aa: CASSDLMNSPLHF
clone_size: once; j_call: TRBJ2-4; d_call: .; v_call: TRBV21-1; cdr3_nt: TGTGCCAGCAGCAAAAGGTTGGAGGAAGAAGGGGGCGAAACCAAAAACATTCAGTACTTC; cdr3_aa: CASSKRLEEEGGETKNIQYF
clone_size: .; j_call: TRBJ1-2; d_call: .; v_call: TRBV5-4; cdr3_nt: TGTGCCAGCAGAAGGGAAGGTGGCTACACCTTC; cdr3_aa: CASRREGGYTF
clone_size: once; j_call: TRBJ1-4; d_call: .; v_call: TRBV2; cdr3_nt: TGTGCCAGCAGGCCGACCGGGACGGAGAATGAAAAACTGTTTTTT; cdr3_aa: CASRPTGTENEKLFF
clone_size: .; j_call: TRBJ2-7; d_call: TRBD1; v_call: TRBV18; cdr3_nt: TGTGCCAGCTCAAGACGGGACAGGGGAACCTCCTACGAGCAGTACTTC; cdr3_aa: CASSRRDRGTSYEQYF
clone_size: .; j_call: TRBJ2-1; d_call: .; v_call: TRBV29-1; cdr3_nt: TGCAGCGTTGGTCGAGGCACCCTCCTTTCCTACGATGAGCAGTTCTTC; cdr3_aa: CSVGRGTLLSYDEQFF
clone_size: .; j_call: TRBJ2-5; d_call: .; v_call: TRBV18; cdr3_nt: TGTGCCAGCTCCACCGGCTGGGAGACCCAGTACTTC; cdr3_aa: CASSTGWETQYF
clone_size: .; j_call: TRBJ2-7; d_call: TRBD1; v_call: TRBV10-3; cdr3_nt: TGTGCCATCGCGGACAGGGGAAGGAGTCTCGAGCAGTACTTC; cdr3_aa: CAIADRGRSLEQYF
clone_size: .; j_call: TRBJ1-1; d_call: TRBD1; v_call: TRBV5-6; cdr3_nt: TGTGCCAGCAGCTTGCTACAGGGGCCGACCACTGAAGCTTTCTTT; cdr3_aa: CASSLLQGPTTEAFF
clone_size: .; j_call: TRBJ2-5; d_call: .; v_call: TRBV18; cdr3_nt: TGTGCCAGCTCGCATTCAGAAAAGACCCAGTACTTC; cdr3_aa: CASSHSEKTQYF
clone_size: .; j_call: TRBJ1-6; d_call: TRBD1; v_call: TRBV27; cdr3_nt: TGTGCCAGCACCAGGTGGGGGACAGGGACTTCACCCCTCCACTTT; cdr3_aa: CASTRWGTGTSPLHF